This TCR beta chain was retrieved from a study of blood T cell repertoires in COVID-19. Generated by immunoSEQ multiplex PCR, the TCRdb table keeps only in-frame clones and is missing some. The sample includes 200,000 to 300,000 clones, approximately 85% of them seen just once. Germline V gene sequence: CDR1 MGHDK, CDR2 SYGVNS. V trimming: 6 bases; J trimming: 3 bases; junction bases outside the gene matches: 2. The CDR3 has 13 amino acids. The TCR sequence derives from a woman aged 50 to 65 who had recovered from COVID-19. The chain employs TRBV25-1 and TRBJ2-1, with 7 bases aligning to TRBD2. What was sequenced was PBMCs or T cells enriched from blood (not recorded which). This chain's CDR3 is CASSRGGYNEQFF. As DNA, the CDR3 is TGTGCCAGCAGCCGCGGGGGCTACAATGAGCAGTTCTTC.